Here is one T cell receptor (beta chain) with its context. Its cognate antigen is unknown. This CDR3 contains 13 residues. V was cut by 3 bases and J by 1 base, with 7 bases left in between. Looked up from germline, CDR1 is MNHNS and CDR2 is SASEGT. This sample is drawn from a study of OX40 agonist ivuxolimab in advanced cancers. For the study at large: Six ivuxolimab dose levels, 0.01 to 10 mg/kg, were given intravenously every 2 weeks. Subjects had a mean age of around 60 years, with a range of roughly 20 to 80; around 80% were male.

Study-level findings and limits: Clonal expansion from baseline to week 6 occurred in both CD4+ and CD8+ T cells. There were also nonresponders showing low normalized T-cell clonal expansion.

Measured with immunoSEQ multiplex PCR; TCRdb has only the in-frame clones, and not every one. The sample has tens of thousands of clones, roughly 90% seen once. The TCR sequence derives from an adult with an advanced solid tumor such as melanoma, head and neck, liver or kidney cancer. The gene calls are TRBV6-1 and TRBJ2-7, with no clear D. This specimen consisted of CD4+ or CD8+ T cells sorted from blood, obtained in a trial of the OX40 agonist ivuxolimab. The CDR3 DNA is TGTGCCAGCAGTGACCGGCGGTCCTACGAGCAGTACTTC. Protein product: CASSDRRSYEQYF.